This record looks at one T cell receptor (beta chain) sequence and its context. Per the study methods: Scientists estimated how many nucleated cells there were by amplifying reference gene primers. Repertoires were generated with immunoSEQ multiplex PCR, while TCRdb's copy carries only in-frame clones and drops some. V and J calls plus clone size are reproduced from that table; the DNA served to infer D and trimming. The table includes about 100,000 clones, around 88% detected once. These data originate in a study of blood T cell repertoires in COVID-19. Study overall: Samples came from the United States, Italy and Spain, spanning acute and convalescent COVID-19. From T cells, B-cell-depleted T cells, or PBMCs came the material, which was cDNA or gDNA.

From germline, CDR1 is MDHEN and CDR2 SYDVKM. The CDR3 has 12 residues. V shed 7 bases and J shed 8 bases, with 9 bases lying between them. This clonotype was sampled from a man aged 50-59 years with active or convalescent COVID-19. Sequences were obtained from peripheral blood. The rearrangement uses TRBV28 and TRBJ1-6; D remains ambiguous. The CDR3 protein is CASTVRDSPLHF. In nucleotides, the CDR3 is TGTGCCAGCACCGTCCGGGATTCACCCCTCCACTTT. The full variable domain, rest sourced from reference TRBV28 and TRBJ1-6, is DVKVTQSSRYLVKRTGEKVFLECVQDMDHENMFWYRQDPGLGLRLIYFSYDVKMKEKGDIPEGYSVSREKKERFSLILESASTNQTSMYLCASTVRDSPLHFGNGTRLTVT.